The entry that follows covers one T cell receptor (beta chain) sequence. This clone's antigen is unknown. No much larger clone is present one base from it, and per-base qualities are unavailable. The source of the sample is a study of vaccination effects on CD4 cells after COVID-19 (dated by TCRdb to the early 2020s). About the investigation overall: Across the study, the median time from the second dose to post-vaccine sampling was 72 days (range 14 to 241). SARS-CoV-2 spike-specific CD4+ TCR repertoires from before and after mRNA vaccination were compared in COVID-19 convalescent patients and in infection-naive vaccine recipients. Cultures from other donors in the study were sequenced with the Oncomine TCR Beta short-read assay on an Illumina iSeq 100. A total of 10 COVID-19 convalescent patients and 4 SARS-CoV-2-naive healthy vaccine recipients were included in the full study.

Study-wide conclusions, independent of this receptor: Both infection-induced and vaccine-induced clones contracted markedly at late post-vaccination timepoints, which is consistent with waning T cell responses. Among healthy vaccine recipients, nearly all vaccine-induced clones were SARS-CoV-2 mono-reactive, and only 1 of 255 was cross-reactive with common cold coronaviruses. Only a small number of convalescent patients were included, and no early post-infection timepoints were available, which limited the study.

Receptor amplification or capture employed the immunoSEQ multiplex PCR assay. DNA from the cultured and isolated CD4+ T cells underwent TCR beta CDR3 sequencing. In the authors' own workflow: Non-productive TCR sequences were discarded, and reads were trimmed to the CDR3 region, with only CDR3s of 7 or more amino acids retained. Antigen-specific clonotypes were identified with the MANAFEST web app by comparing expansion in peptide wells against reference cultures. For clones to be considered positive, expansion at FDR<0.05 versus reference and all other wells, an odds ratio above 5, and a frequency above 0.1% in two replicate wells were required. Clonotypes significantly expanded in SARS-CoV-2 spike wells and in at least one common cold coronavirus spike condition were defined as cross-reactive. CDR3 similarity was assessed by Levenshtein distance with the stringdist R package, and unrooted trees were built with ape in R 3.6.1. As stored in TCRdb, this immuneACCESS dataset retains in-frame rearrangements with V and J assigned. A fraction of the clones does not appear; measured against another copy, unresolved V genes explain less than half of the discrepancy, and the remainder lacks a known reason. V and J calls and clone size are given by that table; D and trimming were obtained from the DNA. Counted in this sample were approximately 78,000 clones; about 80% of them appeared once. The ten top clones hold 0.95% to 1.5% of the sample.

The ViraFEST assay stimulated PBMC with viral peptide pools and then used TCR sequencing to identify antigen-specific CD4+ T cell clonotypes by expansion. After around 10 days of culture, CD4+ T cells were isolated with the EasySep CD4+ T cell isolation kit. Two doses of either the BNT162b2 or the mRNA-1273 mRNA SARS-CoV-2 vaccine were administered to participants. Healthy vaccine recipients had no prior SARS-CoV-2 infection, confirmed by negative nucleocapsid antibodies before and after vaccination. Each well held two million PBMC cultured in IMDM containing roughly 5.1% human AB serum, roughly 9.9 IU/ml IL-2 and gentamicin, along with 8 to 10 ug/ml peptides. Half of the culture medium was replaced with fresh IL-2-containing medium on days 3 and 7. Unless noted otherwise, every peptide stimulation condition was cultured in triplicate wells. Using Ficoll-Paque Plus gradient centrifugation, PBMC were separated from whole blood and then either used fresh or cryopreserved at -140C. The overlapping peptide pools covered the spike proteins of SARS-CoV-2 as well as those of the common cold coronaviruses HCoV-NL63, HCoV-OC43 and HCoV-229E. Genomic DNA was extracted from cultured CD4+ T cells with the QIAamp micro DNA kit.

The source is a human donor who received a COVID-19 vaccine. The sample was CD4+ T cells from PBMCs cultured with HCoV-229E spike peptides, taken after COVID-19 vaccination. This specimen's cell subset or site label, interpreted: HCoV-229E spike overlapping peptide pool stimulation.

The DNA is TGTGCCAGCAGCGGGACACTGAGTCAGCCCCAGCATTTT. This yields the protein CASSGTLSQPQHF. The chain is made from TRBV12-3 or TRBV12-4 and TRBJ1-5, and possibly TRBD1, on 6 matching bases. V loses 6 bases of germline sequence and J loses 6 bases, and the interval between the two ends is 12 bases. The CDR3 numbers 13 residues from cysteine through phenylalanine. The retained sequence is limited to the CDR3, 39 bases, with the frame set at the first base.